This T cell receptor (beta chain) appears in the sequencing data of a study of cytomegalovirus exposure and HLA in healthy donors. Study-level points and caveats: Most CMV-associated TCR beta chains appeared HLA-restricted in a later analysis. What TCR beta sequences reportedly achieved was accurate prediction of HLA-A and HLA-B alleles in most subjects. An observed cluster of highly shared sequence variants was recorded as a likely sequencing artifact. Indistinguishable V segments such as TRBV6-2 and TRBV6-3 were excluded.

The PCR ran on 60 Vbeta and 13 Jbeta primers. Assay: immunoSEQ multiplex PCR; the TCRdb copy retains only in-frame clones and omits some. In the table there are about 130,000 clones, about 81% of which are singletons. The CDR3 has 14 amino acids. Per the germline V gene, CDR1 is SQVTM and CDR2 is ANQGSEA. The trim removed 6 bases at V and 5 bases at J, leaving 11 bases unmatched. Remarks on this clone: Its antigen is not identified.

Sequenced sample: PBMCs. The TCR was taken from a woman aged 40 to 50 in good health and CMV-seropositive. The chain recombines TRBV29-1 with TRBJ2-7; TRBD1 matches 9 bases. CDR3 DNA: TGCAGCGTGCCAATGGACAGGGACAGGGACGAGCAGTACTTC. Translation gives CSVPMDRDRDEQYF.